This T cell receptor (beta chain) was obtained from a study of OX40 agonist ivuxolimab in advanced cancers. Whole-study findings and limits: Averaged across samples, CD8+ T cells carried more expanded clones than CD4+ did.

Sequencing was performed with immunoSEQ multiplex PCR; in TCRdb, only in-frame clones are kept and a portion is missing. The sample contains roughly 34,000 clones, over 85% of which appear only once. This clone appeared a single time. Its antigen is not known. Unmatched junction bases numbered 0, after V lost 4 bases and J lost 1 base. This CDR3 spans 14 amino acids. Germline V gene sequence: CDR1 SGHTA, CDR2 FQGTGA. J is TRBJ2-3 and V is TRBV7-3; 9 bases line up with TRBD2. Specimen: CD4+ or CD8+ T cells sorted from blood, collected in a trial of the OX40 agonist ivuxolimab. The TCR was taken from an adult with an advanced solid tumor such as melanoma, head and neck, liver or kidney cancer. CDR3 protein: CASSSSGGTDTQYF. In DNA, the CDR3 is TGTGCCAGCAGCTCTAGCGGGGGCACAGATACGCAGTATTTT. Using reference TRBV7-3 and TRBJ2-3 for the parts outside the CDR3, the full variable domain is GAGVSQTPSNKVTEKGKYVELRCDPISGHTALYWYRQSLGQGPEFLIYFQGTGAADDSGLPNDRFFAVRPEGSVSTLKIQRTERGDSAVYLCASSSSGGTDTQYFGPGTRLTVL.